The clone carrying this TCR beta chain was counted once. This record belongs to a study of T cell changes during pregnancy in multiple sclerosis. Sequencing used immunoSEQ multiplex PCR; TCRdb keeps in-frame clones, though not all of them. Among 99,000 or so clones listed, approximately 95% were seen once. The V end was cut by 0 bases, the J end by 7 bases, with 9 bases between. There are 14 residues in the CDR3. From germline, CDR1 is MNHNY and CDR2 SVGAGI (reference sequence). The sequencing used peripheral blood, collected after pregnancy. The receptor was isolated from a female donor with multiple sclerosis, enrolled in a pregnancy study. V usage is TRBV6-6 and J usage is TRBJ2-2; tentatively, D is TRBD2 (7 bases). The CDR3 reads CASSYSRGGGELFF. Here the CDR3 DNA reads TGTGCCAGCAGTTACTCGAGGGGGGGCGGGGAGCTGTTTTTT.